This is a list of T cell receptor beta chains from one sample in a study of blood T cell repertoires in COVID-19. TCRdb's copy holds only in-frame clones and misses some; the assay was immunoSEQ multiplex PCR. The table includes 370,000 or so clones, around 87% detected once. The sequencing input was PBMCs or T cells enriched from blood (not recorded which). The receptors derive from a man aged 25 to 45 who had recovered from COVID-19. CDR3s include the opening cysteine and the closing phenylalanine or tryptophan. The D gene is left open where the match is weak. Clone size is given for some rows only: seen once, a few or many times, or a class if the clone is expanded.

size	V	J	D	DNA	CDR3
NA	TRBV12-3/TRBV12-4	TRBJ1-1	NA	TGTGCCAGCAGTACTCGGGAGGCTGAAGCTTTCTTT	CASSTREAEAFF
NA	TRBV9	TRBJ2-2	NA	TGTGCCAGCAGCGTAGAAGCTACTCTCACCGGGGAGCTGTTTTTT	CASSVEATLTGELFF
NA	TRBV9	TRBJ1-6	TRBD1	TGTGCCAGCAGCGTTTCGGACAGGGTAGAAACGCGGTCCCTCCACTTT	CASSVSDRVETRSLHF
NA	TRBV7-9	TRBJ1-2	NA	TGTGCCAGCAGCTTAACTCTCCTTGAGCGCTATGGCTACACCTTC	CASSLTLLERYGYTF
NA	TRBV19	TRBJ1-2	NA	TGTGCCAGTAGGGGGAAAGGGGGTGTCCGAGACTATGGCTACACCTTC	CASRGKGGVRDYGYTF
few	TRBV29-1	TRBJ1-3	TRBD1	TGCAGCGTTGAGCAGGGGGATGGAAACACCATATATTTT	CSVEQGDGNTIYF
NA	TRBV25-1	TRBJ2-3	NA	TGTGCCAGCAGTGAGAAAATCGGAGGAACGCAGTATTTT	CASSEKIGGTQYF
NA	TRBV18	TRBJ2-7	NA	TGTGCCAGCTCACTGTTTGGAGGGACAGACTCCTACGAGCAGTACTTC	CASSLFGGTDSYEQYF
once	TRBV6-5	TRBJ2-7	TRBD1	TGTGCCAGCAGAGACAGGGTTAGATTTTCCTACGAGCAGTACTTC	CASRDRVRFSYEQYF
NA	TRBV7-9	TRBJ1-1	NA	TGTGCCAGCAGCTTAGGGGCAGGAAGAAACACTGAAGCTTTCTTT	CASSLGAGRNTEAFF
NA	TRBV4-2	TRBJ2-5	NA	TGTGCCAGCAGCCAAGCTACGGGAAAAGAGACCCAGTACTTC	CASSQATGKETQYF
NA	TRBV7-2	TRBJ2-5	NA	TGTGCCAGCAGCTTACTTGGGCTTGGGACACAGCAAGAGACCCAGTACTTC	CASSLLGLGTQQETQYF
NA	TRBV25-1	TRBJ2-3	NA	TGTGCCAGCACCCCTCCGACAGGACGGGCCGGTGGCACAGATACGCAGTATTTT	CASTPPTGRAGGTDTQYF
NA	TRBV19	TRBJ1-4	NA	TGTGCCAGTAGGCAACAGGACGCAACTAATGAAAAACTGTTTTTT	CASRQQDATNEKLFF
NA	TRBV19	TRBJ1-4	TRBD1	TGTGCCAGTCACCGCACGGGACAGCTGAATGAAAAACTGTTTTTT	CASHRTGQLNEKLFF
NA	TRBV30	TRBJ2-7	TRBD2	TGTGCCTGGAGTGTACGGACTAGCGGGCACTTAGGCGAGCAGTACTTC	CAWSVRTSGHLGEQYF
NA	TRBV6-5	TRBJ1-1	TRBD1	TGTGCCAGCGTGAACAGGGGGCTAAACACTGAAGCTTTCTTT	CASVNRGLNTEAFF
NA	TRBV10-3	TRBJ1-5	TRBD1	TGTGCCATCAGTGAGTCGCTGGGACAGGGGGTTCAGCCCCAGCATTTT	CAISESLGQGVQPQHF
NA	TRBV19	TRBJ1-5	NA	TGTGCCAGTAGTATAGGACAAATTAATCAGCCCCAGCATTTT	CASSIGQINQPQHF
once	TRBV6-2/TRBV6-3	TRBJ2-2	TRBD1	TGTGCCAGCAGTAGCCGGGACAGGGGAACCGGGGAGCTGTTTTTT	CASSSRDRGTGELFF
NA	TRBV6-5	TRBJ2-2	NA	TGTGCCAGCAGTTACGGGCCTAACACCGGGGAGCTGTTTTTT	CASSYGPNTGELFF
NA	TRBV6-5	TRBJ1-1	NA	TGTGCCAGCAGTTTTCCGGACAAGAACACTGAAGCTTTCTTT	CASSFPDKNTEAFF
NA	TRBV7-6	TRBJ1-5	NA	TGTGCCAGCAGCCCGCCGGGGATTCGGAATCAGCCCCAGCATTTT	CASSPPGIRNQPQHF
NA	TRBV3-1/TRBV3-2	TRBJ2-3	TRBD2	TGTGCCAGCAGCCAAGATTGGGCGGGGGGCACAGATACGCAGTATTTT	CASSQDWAGGTDTQYF
NA	TRBV5-6	TRBJ1-4	TRBD1	TGTGCCAGCAGCTTGGCCGGGACAGGGTTTGAAAAACTGTTTTTT	CASSLAGTGFEKLFF
NA	TRBV3-1/TRBV3-2	TRBJ1-1	TRBD1	TGTGCCAGCAGCCCACTAGGACAGGAGGTATACGAGGTGAACACTGAAGCTTTCTTT	CASSPLGQEVYEVNTEAFF
NA	TRBV27	TRBJ1-6	NA	TGTGCCAGCAGTTTAGTACAGAATAATTCACCCCTCCACTTT	CASSLVQNNSPLHF
NA	TRBV12-3/TRBV12-4	TRBJ1-1	NA	TGTGCCAGCAGTGACTCCAGGGGTCTCGGAGCTTTCTTT	CASSDSRGLGAFF
once	TRBV30	TRBJ1-5	NA	TGTGCCTGGAGCATACAGGCATACTCCAATCAGCCCCAGCATTTT	CAWSIQAYSNQPQHF
NA	TRBV5-8	TRBJ2-5	TRBD2	TGTGCCAGCAGCTTGGGACTAGCGCCCCAAGAGACCCAGTACTTC	CASSLGLAPQETQYF
NA	TRBV5-6	TRBJ2-3	NA	TGTGCCAGCAGCTGGAATCAACTAGGAAATACGCAGTATTTT	CASSWNQLGNTQYF
NA	TRBV10-3	TRBJ1-1	NA	TGTGCCATCAGGGGGGCACAGGGTTGGACTGAAGCTTTCTTT	CAIRGAQGWTEAFF
NA	TRBV18	TRBJ1-2	TRBD1	TGTGCCAGCTCACCACCGTCCCAGGGGGCGGGAGGCTACACCTTC	CASSPPSQGAGGYTF
once	TRBV12-3/TRBV12-4	TRBJ2-1	TRBD1	TGTGCCAGCAGTTCTGACAGGGACAATGAGCAGTTCTTC	CASSSDRDNEQFF
NA	TRBV7-8	TRBJ1-1	TRBD1	TGTGCCAGCAGCTTGGGGACAGTCACTGAAGCTTTCTTT	CASSLGTVTEAFF
NA	TRBV4-1	TRBJ2-2	NA	TGCGCCAGCAGCCAAGAGGTACGGGTTACCGGGGAGCTGTTTTTT	CASSQEVRVTGELFF